The 25 T cell receptor beta chains below were found in one sample sequenced in a study of blood T cells in healthy people across ages. A second PCR, run for roughly 7 to 12 cycles, used a sample-barcoded 5' primer plus a J-beta primer mix. Using its own MiXCR run on the 5' RACE reads, TCRdb lists one record per CDR3 protein. The profile shows 1,500,000 or so distinct CDR3 sequences, approximately 39% of them singletons. The sample taken for sequencing was blood. All receptors come from a woman younger than 30 in good health.

The J gene is TRBJ1-2, the V gene TRBV2; TRBD1 might be the D (5 bases). V was trimmed by 9 bases and J by 7 bases, leaving 18 bases between them. This CDR3 has 13 amino acids. In germline, CDR1 is SNHLY, CDR2 FYNNEI. The CDR3 region is CASQTAVPSGYTF. In nucleotides, the CDR3 is TGTGCCAGTCAGACAGCCGTCCCTTCTGGCTACACCTTC.

This chain uses TRBV27 with TRBJ1-2; the D is unclear. V lost 2 bases and J 1 base, leaving 11 bases between the germline ends. CDR3 length: 15 amino acids. The germline CDR1 and CDR2 sequences are MNHEY and SMNVEV (reference sequence). The DNA for the CDR3 is TGTGCCAGCAGTTTACGCCTGGGGAGTAACTATGGCTACACCTTC. The encoded protein is CASSLRLGSNYGYTF.

This clonotype was counted a few times. The chain is built from TRBV27 and TRBJ2-7; 10 nucleotides line up with TRBD2. This CDR3 has 16 residues. V shed 4 bases, J shed 3 bases, and the junction held 9 bases outside the gene matches. Germline loops: CDR1 MNHEY, CDR2 SMNVEV (reference sequence). This CDR3 is CASSSPLAGAYYEQYF. CDR3 DNA sequence: TGTGCCAGCAGTTCCCCCCTAGCGGGGGCATACTACGAGCAGTACTTC.

The chain has TRBV25-1 and TRBJ2-5; the D gene is possibly TRBD1 (5 bases). This CDR3 has 14 residues. Germline CDR1 and CDR2: MGHDK and SYGVNS. Trimming took 3 bases from V and 1 from J, leaving 9 bases between them. In DNA, the CDR3 is TGTGCCAGCAGTGATTGGCAGGGCCAAGAGACCCAGTACTTC. It yields the protein CASSDWQGQETQYF.

The J gene is TRBJ2-3, the V gene TRBV24-1; D is unclear. The CDR3 extends over 16 amino acids. Trimming left V 4 bases short and J 2 bases short, with 15 bases between. The V gene's germline CDR1 is KGHDR and CDR2 SFDVKD. CDR3 bases: TGTGCCACCAGTGACTCCCATCTTGAAGCCACAGATACGCAGTATTTT. This encodes CATSDSHLEATDTQYF.

Note on this clonotype: Mismatch with germline at one junction end may stem from a read error. This chain uses TRBV6-1 with TRBJ1-5, with TRBD1 matching 7 bases. CDR3 length: 14 amino acids. Germline lookup yields CDR1 MNHNS and CDR2 SASEGT. CDR3 nucleotide sequence: TGTGCCGGCAGTGACACAGGGGGCAATCAGCCCCAGCATTTT. Translating gives CAGSDTGGNQPQHF.

This clonotype appeared a few times. The chain carries TRBV7-9 and TRBJ1-2, with TRBD1 as a possible D gene (6 bases). The CDR3 has 14 residues. V lost 6 bases to trimming and J lost 4 bases, with 15 bases between them. Germline assignment: CDR1 SEHNR and CDR2 FQNEAQ (reference sequence). The CDR3 sequence: CASRPGERAYGYTF. For the CDR3, the DNA is TGTGCCAGCAGGCCAGGGGAAAGAGCCTATGGCTACACCTTC.

The genes are TRBV20-1 and TRBJ1-6, with D possibly matching TRBD1 (5 bases). CDR1 is DFQATT and CDR2 is SNEGSKA in the germline V gene (reference sequence). V was pared by 6 bases and J by 8 bases, with 17 bases between. The CDR3 sequence is 14 residues long. The CDR3 reads CSANPGWRDSPLHF. In nucleotides, the CDR3 is TGCAGTGCAAACCCAGGGTGGAGGGATTCACCCCTCCACTTT.

This clonotype appeared many times. This sequence joins TRBV7-9 and TRBJ2-7; possibly TRBD1 for D (6 bases). CDR3 length: 12 residues. Germline CDR1 reads SEHNR; CDR2 reads FQNEAQ (reference sequence). Trimming took off 5 bases at V and 3 bases at J, with 8 bases between the two ends. This chain's CDR3 is CASSQQGYEQYF. As DNA, the CDR3 is TGTGCCAGCAGCCAACAGGGCTACGAGCAGTACTTC. The variable domain in full, with the rest retrieved from reference TRBV7-9 and TRBJ2-7, is DTGVSQNPRHKITKRGQNVTFRCDPISEHNRLYWYRQTLGQGPEFLTYFQNEAQLEKSRLLSDRFSAERPKGSFSTLEIQRTEQGDSAMYLCASSQQGYEQYFGPGTRLTVT.

The gene calls are TRBV20-1 and TRBJ1-1, with 7 bases identical to TRBD1. CDR3 length: 12 residues. V shed 3 bases, J shed 5 bases, and the junction held 3 bases outside the gene matches. Per the germline V gene, CDR1 is DFQATT and CDR2 is SNEGSKA (reference sequence). CDR3 residues: CSASTGVTEAFF. Here the CDR3 DNA reads TGCAGTGCTAGTACAGGGGTGACTGAAGCTTTCTTT.

Points on this clonotype: One end of the junction is discordant with germline, which a read error may explain. The chain links TRBV11-1 to TRBJ1-2; the D gene is possibly TRBD1 (6 bases). Looked up from germline, CDR1 is SGHAT and CDR2 is FQDESV (reference sequence). The CDR3 has 14 residues. The CDR3 sequence is CASSLEGDDDGYTF. In nucleotides, the CDR3 is TGTGCCAGCAGCTTAGAGGGGGACGACGATGGCTACACTTTC.

This clonotype was observed a handful of times. The chain joins TRBV12-3 or TRBV12-4 to TRBJ2-3; possibly TRBD2 for D (6 bases). CDR3 length: 14 residues. V was cut by 6 bases and J by 2 bases, with 12 bases left in between. The CDR3 reads CASRSGLSTDTQYF. In DNA, the CDR3 is TGTGCCAGCAGAAGCGGACTATCCACAGATACGCAGTATTTT.

This clonotype was recorded a few times. The V gene is TRBV5-1, the J gene TRBJ1-1; 7 nucleotides match TRBD1. Germline CDR1 reads SGHRS; CDR2 reads YFSETQ. V shed 4 bases and J 1 base; nucleotides not matched to a gene: 7. The CDR3 has 15 residues. The CDR3 spells CASSPGDRANTEAFF. CDR3 nucleotides: TGCGCCAGCAGCCCAGGCGACAGGGCGAACACTGAAGCTTTCTTT. The whole variable domain, filled in from reference TRBV5-1 and TRBJ1-1, reads KAGVTQTPRYLIKTRGQQVTLSCSPISGHRSVSWYQQTPGQGLQFLFEYFSETQRNKGNFPGRFSGRQFSNSRSEMNVSTLELGDSALYLCASSPGDRANTEAFFGQGTRLTVV.

There are a few counts of this clonotype. The genes are TRBV7-9 and TRBJ2-1, with 7 positions matching TRBD1. Germline V gene data show CDR1 as SEHNR and CDR2 as FQNEAQ (reference sequence). The CDR3 is made up of 15 amino acids. Trimming cost V 5 bases and J 7 bases; bases outside gene matches: 11. The CDR3 DNA is TGTGCCAGCAGCAACCTCTTGACAGGGTGGAATGAGCAGTTCTTC. Translating it yields CASSNLLTGWNEQFF.

This chain joins TRBV29-1 and TRBJ1-1; the D is unclear. CDR3 length equals 11 residues. CDR1 and CDR2 (germline): SQVTM, ANQGSEA. V was clipped by 5 bases and J by 10 bases, with 14 bases between them. CDR3 amino acids: CSVLNLAAAFF. The DNA for the CDR3 is TGCAGCGTTTTAAACCTAGCAGCAGCTTTCTTT.

This chain joins TRBV6-5 and TRBJ2-3; D unresolved. CDR1 and CDR2 (germline): MNHEY, SVGAGI. Trimming took 5 bases from V and 0 from J, leaving 12 bases between them. The CDR3 is 15 amino acids. CDR3 sequence reads: CASSEDGTSTDTQYF. CDR3 nucleotides: TGTGCCAGCAGTGAGGACGGCACTAGCACAGATACGCAGTATTTT.

Only one count was recorded for this clonotype. One end of the junction is discordant with germline, which a read error may explain. The V gene is TRBV7-2, the J gene TRBJ2-3; tentatively, D is TRBD2 (6 bases). CDR1 and CDR2 from the germline V gene are SGHTA and FQGNSA. There are 12 residues in the CDR3. The CDR3 nucleotides read TGTGCCGGCAGGCTAGCGCCAGATACGCAGTATTTT. Residues: CAGRLAPDTQYF.

This sequence joins TRBV29-1 and TRBJ2-7; D possibly uses TRBD1 or TRBD2 (5 bases each). The CDR3 has 14 residues. Germline lookup yields CDR1 SQVTM and CDR2 ANQGSEA. V lost 3 bases and J 6 bases, leaving 18 bases between the germline ends. The CDR3 is CSVEVSRLGTEQYF. The CDR3 nucleotides are TGCAGCGTTGAGGTCAGTAGGTTGGGGACCGAGCAGTACTTC.

This clonotype showed up just a few times. The chain recombines TRBV2 with TRBJ1-2, with unresolved D. Germline CDR1 is SNHLY and CDR2 is FYNNEI. The V and J ends lost 7 bases and 2 bases respectively, with 20 bases between them. This CDR3 is 16 amino acids long. CDR3 in DNA: TGTGCCAGCAACCACCCATCCACTGGAGTGAACTATGGCTACACCTTC. This codes for CASNHPSTGVNYGYTF.

CDR3 amino acids: CSATPTSGVSNGFF. The CDR3 DNA follows: TGCAGTGCAACTCCGACTAGCGGGGTTTCCAACGGGTTCTTC. The V gene is TRBV20-1, the J gene TRBJ2-1, with 11 bases lining up with TRBD2. Germline CDR1 is DFQATT and CDR2 is SNEGSKA (reference sequence). Trimming took 6 bases from V and 15 from J; bases not matched to a gene: 16. This CDR3 is 14 amino acids long.

In its sample, this clonotype was seen many times. The gene calls are TRBV24-1 and TRBJ2-3, with 9 bases identical to TRBD2. The germline gives CDR1 KGHDR, CDR2 SFDVKD. Germline trimming cut 4 bases from V and 3 bases from J; bases unmatched to any gene: 7. CDR3 length: 16 amino acids. CDR3 sequence (DNA): TGTGCCACCAGTGACTACCGAGCGGGGGGAACAGATACGCAGTATTTT. Its translation: CATSDYRAGGTDTQYF.

The rearrangement uses TRBV25-1 and TRBJ1-1; D might be TRBD1 (5 bases). The V and J ends lost 6 bases and 1 base respectively, with 12 bases between them. The CDR3 covers 14 residues. Germline values: CDR1 MGHDK, CDR2 SYGVNS. The CDR3 spells CASRPIGGNTEAFF. The DNA for the CDR3 is TGTGCCAGCAGGCCCATCGGGGGGAACACTGAAGCTTTCTTT.

This rearrangement joins TRBV29-1 to TRBJ1-3; TRBD1 matches at 7 bases. Trimming took 4 bases from V and 1 from J; bases not matched to a gene: 7. Germline CDR1 is SQVTM and CDR2 is ANQGSEA. This CDR3 spans 15 amino acids. The CDR3 loop is CSVGFRGLSGNTIYF. In DNA form, the CDR3 reads TGCAGCGTTGGTTTTAGGGGGCTGTCTGGAAACACCATATATTTT.

This chain links TRBV11-2 with TRBJ1-1; the match to TRBD1 covers 9 bases. Germline CDR1 and CDR2: SGHAT and FQNNGV. The V and J ends lost 5 bases and 0 bases, in that order; junction bases with no gene match: 7. The CDR3 loop spans 16 amino acids. Here the CDR3 reads CASSPRTGDLNTEAFF. Written as DNA, the CDR3 is TGTGCCAGCAGCCCCCGGACAGGGGATTTGAACACTGAAGCTTTCTTT.

The rearrangement links TRBV12-3 or TRBV12-4 to TRBJ2-7, with TRBD1 matching 8 bases. Trimming cost V 6 bases and J 0 bases; bases outside gene matches: 7. The CDR3 extends over 15 amino acids. In nucleotides, the CDR3 is TGTGCCAGCAGAACGGGACAGGATCCCTCCTACGAGCAGTACTTC. As protein: CASRTGQDPSYEQYF.